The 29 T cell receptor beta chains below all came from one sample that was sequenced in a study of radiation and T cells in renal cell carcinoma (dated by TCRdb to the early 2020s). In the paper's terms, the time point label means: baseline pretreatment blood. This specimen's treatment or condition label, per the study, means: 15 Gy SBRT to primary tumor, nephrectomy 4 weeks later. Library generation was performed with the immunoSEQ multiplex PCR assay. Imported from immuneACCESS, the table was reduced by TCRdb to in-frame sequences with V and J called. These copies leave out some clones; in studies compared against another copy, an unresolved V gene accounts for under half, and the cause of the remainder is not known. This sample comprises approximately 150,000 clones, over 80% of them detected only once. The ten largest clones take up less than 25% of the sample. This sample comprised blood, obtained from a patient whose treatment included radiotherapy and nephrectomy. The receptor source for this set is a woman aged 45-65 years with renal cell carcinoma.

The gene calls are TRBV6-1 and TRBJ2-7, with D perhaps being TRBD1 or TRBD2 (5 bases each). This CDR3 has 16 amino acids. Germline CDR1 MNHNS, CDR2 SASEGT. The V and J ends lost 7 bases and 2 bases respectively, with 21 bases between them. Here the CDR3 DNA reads TGTGCCAGCACTGACGAGGGACGTGGGAGCACCTACGAGCAGTACTTC. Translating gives CASTDEGRGSTYEQYF.

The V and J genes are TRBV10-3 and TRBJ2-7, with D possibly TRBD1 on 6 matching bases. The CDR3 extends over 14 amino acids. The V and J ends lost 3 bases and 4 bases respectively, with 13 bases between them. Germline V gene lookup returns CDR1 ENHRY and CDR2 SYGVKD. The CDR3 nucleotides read TGTGCCATCAGTGATCCGACAGGAAGGTACGAGCAGTACTTC. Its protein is CAISDPTGRYEQYF.

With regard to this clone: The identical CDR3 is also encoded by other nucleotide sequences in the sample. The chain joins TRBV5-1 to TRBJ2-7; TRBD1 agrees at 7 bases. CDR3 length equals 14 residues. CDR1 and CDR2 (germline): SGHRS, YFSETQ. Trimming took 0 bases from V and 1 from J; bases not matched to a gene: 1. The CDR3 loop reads CASSLGRGSYEQYF. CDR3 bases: TGCGCCAGCAGCTTGGGCAGGGGGTCCTACGAGCAGTACTTC.

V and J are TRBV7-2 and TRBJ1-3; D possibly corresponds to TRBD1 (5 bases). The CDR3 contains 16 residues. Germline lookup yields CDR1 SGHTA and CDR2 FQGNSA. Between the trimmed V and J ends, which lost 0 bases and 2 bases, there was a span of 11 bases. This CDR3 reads CASSLATIGAGNTIYF. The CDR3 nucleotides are TGTGCCAGCAGCTTAGCTACGATAGGGGCTGGAAACACCATATATTTT. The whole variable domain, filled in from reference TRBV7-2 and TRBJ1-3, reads GAGVSQSPSNKVTEKGKDVELRCDPISGHTALYWYRQSLGQGLEFLIYFQGNSAPDKSGLPSDRFSAERTGGSVSTLTIQRTQQEDSAVYLCASSLATIGAGNTIYFGEGSWLTVV.

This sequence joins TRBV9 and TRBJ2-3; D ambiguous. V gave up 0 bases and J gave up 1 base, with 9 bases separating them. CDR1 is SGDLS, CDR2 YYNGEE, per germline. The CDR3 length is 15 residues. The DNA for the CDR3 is TGTGCCAGCAGCGTAGCCGCTTCGGGCACAGATACGCAGTATTTT. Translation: CASSVAASGTDTQYF.

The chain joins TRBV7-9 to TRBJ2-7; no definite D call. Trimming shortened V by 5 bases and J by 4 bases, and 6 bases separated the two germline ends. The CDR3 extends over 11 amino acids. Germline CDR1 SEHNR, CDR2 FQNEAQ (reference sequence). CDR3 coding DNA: TGTGCCAGCAGCGGATCATACGAGCAGTACTTC. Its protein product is CASSGSYEQYF. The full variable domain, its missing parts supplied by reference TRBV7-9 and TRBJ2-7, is DTGVSQNPRHKITKRGQNVTFRCDPISEHNRLYWYRQTLGQGPEFLTYFQNEAQLEKSRLLSDRFSAERPKGSFSTLEIQRTEQGDSAMYLCASSGSYEQYFGPGTRLTVT.

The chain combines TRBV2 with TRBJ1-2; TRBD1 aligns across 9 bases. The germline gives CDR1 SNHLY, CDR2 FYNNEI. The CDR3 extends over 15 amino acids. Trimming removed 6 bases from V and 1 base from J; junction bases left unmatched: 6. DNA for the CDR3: TGTGCCAGCAGGAGGGACAGGGAGGGTAACTATGGCTACACCTTC. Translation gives CASRRDREGNYGYTF.

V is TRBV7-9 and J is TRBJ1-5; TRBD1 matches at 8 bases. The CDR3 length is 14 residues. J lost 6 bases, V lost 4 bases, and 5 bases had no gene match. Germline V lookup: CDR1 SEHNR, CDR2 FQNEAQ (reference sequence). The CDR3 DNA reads TGTGCCAGCAGCTCGACAGGGGATGGTCAGCCCCAGCATTTT. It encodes CASSSTGDGQPQHF.

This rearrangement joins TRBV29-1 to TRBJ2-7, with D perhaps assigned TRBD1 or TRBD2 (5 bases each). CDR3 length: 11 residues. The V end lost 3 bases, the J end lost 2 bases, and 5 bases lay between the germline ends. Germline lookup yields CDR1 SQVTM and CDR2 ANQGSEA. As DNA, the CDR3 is TGCAGCGTTGAGGGGGCCTACGAGCAGTACTTC. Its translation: CSVEGAYEQYF.

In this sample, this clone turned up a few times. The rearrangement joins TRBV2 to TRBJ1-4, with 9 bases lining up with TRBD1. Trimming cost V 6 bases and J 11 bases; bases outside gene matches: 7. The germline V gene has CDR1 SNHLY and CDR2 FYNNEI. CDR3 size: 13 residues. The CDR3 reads CASRGDRVMKLFF. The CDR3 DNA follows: TGTGCCAGCAGGGGGGACAGGGTTATGAAACTGTTTTTT.

As DNA, the CDR3 is TGTGCCAGCAGCATCCGGGACAGCGACGAGCAGTACTTC. Protein: CASSIRDSDEQYF. The chain couples TRBV7-2 to TRBJ2-7; 7 bases are shared with TRBD1. The CDR3 runs to 13 residues. Germline lookup yields CDR1 SGHTA and CDR2 FQGNSA. The ends lost 5 bases at V and 5 bases at J; junction bases unmatched: 6.

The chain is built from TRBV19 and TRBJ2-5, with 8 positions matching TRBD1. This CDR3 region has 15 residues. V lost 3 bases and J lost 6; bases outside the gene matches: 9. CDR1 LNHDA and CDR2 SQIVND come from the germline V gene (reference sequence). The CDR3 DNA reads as TGTGCCAGTAGTATCCTCTCAGGGGGCTATCAGACCCAGTACTTC. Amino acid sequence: CASSILSGGYQTQYF.

The CDR3 region is CAIREAGGPPPNEQYF. The CDR3 bases are TGTGCCATCAGAGAAGCGGGAGGGCCCCCACCCAACGAGCAGTACTTC. The V gene is TRBV10-3, the J gene TRBJ2-7; 10 positions agree with TRBD2. This CDR3 comprises 16 residues. CDR1 and CDR2 from the germline V gene are ENHRY and SYGVKD. J was trimmed by 5 bases and V by 6 bases; bases with no gene match: 13.

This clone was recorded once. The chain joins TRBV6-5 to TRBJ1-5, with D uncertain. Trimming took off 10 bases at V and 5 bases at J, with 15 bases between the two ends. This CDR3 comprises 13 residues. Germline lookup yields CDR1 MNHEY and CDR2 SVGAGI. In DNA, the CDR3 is TGTGCCAACCAAGGGAGCCGGGATCAGCCCCAGCATTTT. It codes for CANQGSRDQPQHF.

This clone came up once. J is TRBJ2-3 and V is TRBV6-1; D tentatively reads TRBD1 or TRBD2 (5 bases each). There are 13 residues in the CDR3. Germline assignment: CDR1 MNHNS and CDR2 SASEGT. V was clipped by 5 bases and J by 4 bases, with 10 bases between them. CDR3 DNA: TGTGCCAGCAGTCTGGGGGTTGCAGATACGCAGTATTTT. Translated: CASSLGVADTQYF.

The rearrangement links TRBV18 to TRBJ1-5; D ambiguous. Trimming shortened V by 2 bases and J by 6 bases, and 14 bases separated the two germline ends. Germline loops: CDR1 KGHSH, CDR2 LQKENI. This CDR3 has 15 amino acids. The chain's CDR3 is CASSPAGEVVQPQHF. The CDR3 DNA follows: TGTGCCAGCTCACCAGCAGGCGAGGTTGTTCAGCCCCAGCATTTT. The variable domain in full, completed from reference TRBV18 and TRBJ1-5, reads NAGVMQNPRHLVRRRGQEARLRCSPMKGHSHVYWYRQLPEEGLKFMVYLQKENIIDESGMPKERFSAEFPKEGPSILRIQQVVRGDSAAYFCASSPAGEVVQPQHFGDGTRLSIL.

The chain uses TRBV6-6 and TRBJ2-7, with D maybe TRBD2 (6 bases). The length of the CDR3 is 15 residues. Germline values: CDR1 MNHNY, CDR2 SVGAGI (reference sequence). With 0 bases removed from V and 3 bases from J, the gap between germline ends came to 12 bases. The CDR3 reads CASSYSGGKNYEQYF. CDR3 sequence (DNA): TGTGCCAGCAGTTACTCCGGCGGGAAAAACTACGAGCAGTACTTC.

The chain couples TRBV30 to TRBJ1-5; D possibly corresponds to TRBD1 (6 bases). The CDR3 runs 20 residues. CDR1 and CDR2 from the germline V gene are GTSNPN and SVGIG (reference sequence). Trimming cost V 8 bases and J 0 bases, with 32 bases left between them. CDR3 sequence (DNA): TGTGCCCACCCTCGGTCCCTTCAAGTCCGGGACAAATATAGCAATCAGCCCCAGCATTTT. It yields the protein CAHPRSLQVRDKYSNQPQHF.

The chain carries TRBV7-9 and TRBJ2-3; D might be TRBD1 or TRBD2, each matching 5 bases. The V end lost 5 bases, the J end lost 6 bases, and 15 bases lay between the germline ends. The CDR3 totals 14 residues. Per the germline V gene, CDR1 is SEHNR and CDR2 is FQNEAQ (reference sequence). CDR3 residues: CASSAASGTDTQYF. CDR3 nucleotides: TGTGCCAGCAGCGCGGCTAGTGGGACCGATACGCAGTATTTT.

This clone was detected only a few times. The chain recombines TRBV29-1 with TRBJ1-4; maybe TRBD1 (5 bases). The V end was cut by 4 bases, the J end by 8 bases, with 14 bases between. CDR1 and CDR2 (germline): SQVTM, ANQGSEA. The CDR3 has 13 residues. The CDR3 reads CSVGSGGKEKLFF. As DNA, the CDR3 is TGCAGCGTTGGCAGCGGGGGGAAGGAAAAACTGTTTTTT.

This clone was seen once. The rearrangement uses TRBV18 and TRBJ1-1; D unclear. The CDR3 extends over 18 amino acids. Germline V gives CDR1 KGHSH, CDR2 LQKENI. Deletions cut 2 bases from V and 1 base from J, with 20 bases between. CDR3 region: CASSPVPLVQYENTEAFF. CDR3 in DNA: TGTGCCAGCTCACCAGTTCCGTTAGTACAGTATGAGAACACTGAAGCTTTCTTT.

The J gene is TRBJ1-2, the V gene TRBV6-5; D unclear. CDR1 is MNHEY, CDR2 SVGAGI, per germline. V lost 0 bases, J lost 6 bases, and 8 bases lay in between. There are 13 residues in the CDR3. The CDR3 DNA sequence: TGTGCCAGCAGTTACTCGCAAGGGAATGGCTACACCTTC. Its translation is CASSYSQGNGYTF.

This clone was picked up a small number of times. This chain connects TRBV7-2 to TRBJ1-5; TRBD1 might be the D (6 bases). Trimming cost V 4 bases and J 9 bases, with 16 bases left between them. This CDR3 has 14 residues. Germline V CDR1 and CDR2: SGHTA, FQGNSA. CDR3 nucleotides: TGTGCCAGCAGCTCCGGACAGCCCGGATTGCCCCAGCATTTT. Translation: CASSSGQPGLPQHF.

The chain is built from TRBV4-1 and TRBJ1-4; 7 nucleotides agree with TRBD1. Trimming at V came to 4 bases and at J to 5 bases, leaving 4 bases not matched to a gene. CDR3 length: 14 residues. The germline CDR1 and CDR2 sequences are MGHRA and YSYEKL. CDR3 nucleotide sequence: TGCGCCAGCAGCCTAACAGGGGAGAATGAAAAACTGTTTTTT. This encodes CASSLTGENEKLFF.

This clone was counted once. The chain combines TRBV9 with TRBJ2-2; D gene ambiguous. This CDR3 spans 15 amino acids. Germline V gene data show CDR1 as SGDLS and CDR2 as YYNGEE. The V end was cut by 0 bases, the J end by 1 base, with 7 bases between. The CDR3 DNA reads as TGTGCCAGCAGCGTAGCGGACCTGAACACCGGGGAGCTGTTTTTT. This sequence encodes CASSVADLNTGELFF.

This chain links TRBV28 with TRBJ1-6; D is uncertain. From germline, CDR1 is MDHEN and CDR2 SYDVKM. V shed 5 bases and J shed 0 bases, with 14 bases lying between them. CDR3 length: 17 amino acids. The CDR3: CASSPHLGSSYNSPLHF. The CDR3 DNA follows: TGTGCCAGCAGTCCACATCTAGGGAGCTCCTATAATTCACCCCTCCACTTT.

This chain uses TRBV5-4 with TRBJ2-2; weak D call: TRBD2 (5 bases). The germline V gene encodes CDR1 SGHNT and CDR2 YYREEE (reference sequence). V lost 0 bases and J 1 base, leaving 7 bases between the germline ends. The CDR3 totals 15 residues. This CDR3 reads CASSLVAGNTGELFF. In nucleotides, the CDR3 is TGTGCCAGCAGCTTGGTGGCGGGGAACACCGGGGAGCTGTTTTTT.

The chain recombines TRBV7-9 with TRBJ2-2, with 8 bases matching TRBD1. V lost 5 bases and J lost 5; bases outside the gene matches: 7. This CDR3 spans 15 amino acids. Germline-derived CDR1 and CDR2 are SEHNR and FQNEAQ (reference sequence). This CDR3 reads CASSLGQGGTGELFF. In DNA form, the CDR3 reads TGTGCCAGCAGCCTTGGACAGGGCGGAACCGGGGAGCTGTTTTTT.

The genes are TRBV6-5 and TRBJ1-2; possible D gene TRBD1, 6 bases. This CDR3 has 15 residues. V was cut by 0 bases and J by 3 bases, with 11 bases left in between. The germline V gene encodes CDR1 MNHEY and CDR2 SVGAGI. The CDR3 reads CASSYSSRGDYGYTF. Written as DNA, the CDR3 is TGTGCCAGCAGTTACTCGAGTAGGGGGGACTATGGCTACACCTTC.